These T cell receptor beta chains were read from a single sample in a study of PD-1 blockade in classical Hodgkin lymphoma. This table comes from immunoSEQ multiplex PCR, and its TCRdb copy is limited to in-frame clones, with some not included. The sample gives about 47,000 clones, roughly 80% of which show up once; around 19% is in the top ten. This specimen was peripheral blood mononuclear cells (PBMCs), taken before the fourth cycle of nivolumab. The receptors derive from a human donor with classical Hodgkin lymphoma. The CDR3 runs from the conserved cysteine through the conserved F or W. A D gene is named only where the DNA matches it firmly. Clone size appears in some rows only: once, few, many, or a class for an expanded clone.

.,.,TRBJ2-5,TRBV29-1,TGCAGCGTTGAAGCAGAGGGGGAGACCCAGTACTTC,CSVEAEGETQYF
.,.,TRBJ1-4,TRBV30,TGTGCCTGGAGTGTACTGGGCCTCGTTAATGAAAAACTGTTTTTT,CAWSVLGLVNEKLFF
.,TRBD2,TRBJ2-1,TRBV7-9,TGTGCCAGCAGCCCCGGACTAGCGGTTTACAATGAGCAGTTCTTC,CASSPGLAVYNEQFF
.,TRBD1,TRBJ1-3,TRBV5-5,TGTGCCAGCACCAGGACAGGGGGAATCGTAGACACCATATATTTT,CASTRTGGIVDTIYF
.,.,TRBJ2-2,TRBV5-1,TGCGCCAGCCGATCGACAGGGAACACCGGGGAGCTGTTTTTT,CASRSTGNTGELFF
.,.,TRBJ1-4,TRBV28,TGTGCCAGCACCTTCCTAGGAACAACTAATGAAAAACTGTTTTTT,CASTFLGTTNEKLFF
.,.,TRBJ2-2,TRBV21-1,TGTGCCAGCAGCAAAGGCAAGAGGAACACCGGGGAGCTGTTTTTT,CASSKGKRNTGELFF
.,.,TRBJ1-2,TRBV5-4,TGTGCCAGCACTCCCGGGGGGTATGGCTACACCTTC,CASTPGGYGYTF
.,.,TRBJ1-2,TRBV28,TGTGCCAGCAGTCTCCCGTTGAGCTATGGCTACACCTTC,CASSLPLSYGYTF
.,TRBD1,TRBJ1-3,TRBV7-2,TGTGCCAGCAGCTTCTCCGGGACAGGTAGCTCTGGAAACACCATATATTTT,CASSFSGTGSSGNTIYF
.,TRBD1,TRBJ2-7,TRBV7-2,TGTGCCAGCAGCCAGACAGGGCCCTACGAGCAGTACTTC,CASSQTGPYEQYF
.,.,TRBJ2-7,TRBV4-1,TGCGCCAGCAGCCAAGATCGGGGTTCCGAGCAGTACTTC,CASSQDRGSEQYF
.,TRBD2,TRBJ2-7,TRBV10-3,TGTGCCACCGGGACTAGCGGCTACGAGCAGTACTTC,CATGTSGYEQYF
.,.,TRBJ2-1,TRBV4-1,TGCGCCAGCAGCCAAGTATTACTATCGAGGACCTACAATGAGCAGTTCTTC,CASSQVLLSRTYNEQFF
few,.,TRBJ2-3,TRBV7-2,TGTGCCAGCAGCCGGCCGGATACGCAGTATTTT,CASSRPDTQYF
once,.,TRBJ1-2,TRBV7-9,TGTGCCAGCAGCCAAGAGGGGGAGGGGGAAGCTTGGTATGGCTACACCTTC,CASSQEGEGEAWYGYTF
.,.,TRBJ2-5,TRBV9,TGTGCCAGCAGCGTAGTTGGGGATCAAGAGACCCAGTACTTC,CASSVVGDQETQYF
few,.,TRBJ2-7,TRBV5-1,TGCGCCAGCAGCTTGAACGGACACCCTTCTGAAGAGCAGTACTTC,CASSLNGHPSEEQYF
.,TRBD1,TRBJ2-7,TRBV7-2,TGTGCCAGCAGCTTAGTAGGACAGGGAAGCGAGCAGTACTTC,CASSLVGQGSEQYF
.,.,TRBJ2-5,TRBV6-6,TGTGCCAGCAGCTCCCCCCGGGGGACGGAAGAGACCCAGTACTTC,CASSSPRGTEETQYF
.,.,TRBJ2-1,TRBV7-8,TGTGCCAGCAGCTTAGGGTCAGGTTTGGGGTCGAGTGAGCAGTTCTTC,CASSLGSGLGSSEQFF
.,.,TRBJ1-2,TRBV28,TGTGCCAGCAGCGGGACCTCAAAGGGCTACACCTTC,CASSGTSKGYTF
.,.,TRBJ1-4,TRBV30,TGTGCCTGGAGTGTGGGCTTAGAGTTTTTTTTT,CAWSVGLEFFF
.,.,TRBJ2-7,TRBV27,TGTGCCAGCAGGGGAGATTACTACGAGCAGTACTTC,CASRGDYYEQYF
.,.,TRBJ2-7,TRBV28,TGTGCCAGCAGTTTAGTGGCTAGGTCCTACGAGCAGTACTTC,CASSLVARSYEQYF
.,.,TRBJ2-6,TRBV30,TGTGCCTGGAGCGCCCTTCTCTCTGGGGCCAACGTCCTGACTTTC,CAWSALLSGANVLTF
.,.,TRBJ2-3,TRBV9,TGTGCCAGCAGCGCTAGTCCGGCAGGATCGGGCACAGATACGCAGTATTTT,CASSASPAGSGTDTQYF